Below, 23 T cell receptor beta chains from the same sample are listed, as sequenced in a study of response to subunit inactivated influenza vaccine. From the RT-PCR reads, TCRdb called clonotypes with MiXCR, one entry per CDR3 protein. The table includes approximately 520,000 distinct CDR3 sequences, approximately 15% detected once. This material consisted of CD4+ T cells sorted from PBMCs, taken roughly 24 months after vaccination. The receptors come from a man aged 45 to 75 who received an inactivated influenza vaccine.

The chain has TRBV7-8 and TRBJ2-3, with D possibly TRBD1 on 6 matching bases. V was pared by 2 bases and J by 2 bases, with 11 bases between. The CDR3 consists of 15 residues. Germline V gives CDR1 SGHVS, CDR2 FQNEAQ. The CDR3: CASSLLQGNTDTQYF. CDR3 nucleotides: TGTGCCAGCAGCTTACTACAGGGCAACACAGATACGCAGTATTTT.

This clonotype appeared a few times. The chain employs TRBV18 and TRBJ2-3; no clear D. Deletions cut 3 bases from V and 1 base from J, with 11 bases between. The germline CDR1 and CDR2 sequences are KGHSH and LQKENI. The CDR3 is made up of 15 amino acids. CDR3 region: CASSPLSSGTDTQYF. The CDR3 DNA reads as TGTGCCAGCTCACCTTTATCCTCAGGCACAGATACGCAGTATTTT.

There are many counts of this clonotype. The chain couples TRBV11-2 to TRBJ1-4; no reliable D call. Germline V gene data show CDR1 as SGHAT and CDR2 as FQNNGV. Trimming cost V 5 bases and J 2 bases, with 6 bases left between them. This CDR3 has 13 residues. The CDR3 loop reads CASSLGTNEKLFF. The CDR3 DNA follows: TGTGCCAGCAGCCTGGGTACTAATGAAAAACTGTTTTTT.

The chain recombines TRBV20-1 with TRBJ1-2; D not resolved. The germline CDR1 and CDR2 sequences are DFQATT and SNEGSKA (reference sequence). This CDR3 is built from 12 residues. V lost 1 base, J lost 4 bases, and 7 bases lay in between. The DNA for the CDR3 is TGCAGTGCTAGAGGCCAGGTCTATGGCTACACCTTC. Protein sequence: CSARGQVYGYTF.

This clonotype showed up just a few times. The J gene is TRBJ2-3, the V gene TRBV5-1; D unclear. Germline loops: CDR1 SGHRS, CDR2 YFSETQ. V lost 6 bases and J 0 bases, leaving 11 bases between the germline ends. This CDR3 is built from 14 residues. CDR3 loop: CASTLGFSTDTQYF. The CDR3 region has the DNA TGCGCCAGCACCCTCGGGTTTAGCACAGATACGCAGTATTTT.

V gene TRBV28 combines with J gene TRBJ2-3; a weak D match, TRBD2 (5 bases). V was pared by 8 bases and J by 0 bases, with 9 bases between. This CDR3 has 13 residues. Germline loops: CDR1 MDHEN, CDR2 SYDVKM. CDR3 DNA sequence: TGTGCCAGCGTGAGGACTAGCACAGATACGCAGTATTTT. This translates into CASVRTSTDTQYF.

This clonotype was counted between two and nine times. The gene calls are TRBV20-1 and TRBJ2-2; D is possibly TRBD1 (5 bases). V was pared by 0 bases and J by 1 base, with 9 bases between. This CDR3 region has 15 residues. The germline CDR1 and CDR2 sequences are DFQATT and SNEGSKA (reference sequence). CDR3 nucleotides: TGCAGTGCTAGAGATCCCAGGGAGAACACCGGGGAGCTGTTTTTT. It specifies CSARDPRENTGELFF.

This chain joins TRBV20-1 and TRBJ1-2; 9 nucleotides align to TRBD1. Germline CDR1 DFQATT, CDR2 SNEGSKA (reference sequence). The V segment lost 3 bases and the J segment 1 base; nucleotides outside the gene matches: 3. The CDR3 runs 14 residues. The CDR3 DNA is TGCAGTGCTAGGGACAGGGGTATTAACTATGGCTACACCTTC. Translated, it gives CSARDRGINYGYTF.

This clonotype was picked up many times. The V and J genes are TRBV20-1 and TRBJ2-4, with D uncertain. CDR1 DFQATT and CDR2 SNEGSKA come from the germline V gene (reference sequence). The CDR3 runs 13 residues. The ends were cut back, 5 bases at V and 0 bases at J, with 8 bases in the middle. The CDR3 DNA reads as TGCAGTGCTGGCAATCTAGCCAAAAACATTCAGTACTTC. As protein: CSAGNLAKNIQYF.

V gene TRBV27 combines with J gene TRBJ1-2; D is possibly TRBD1 (6 bases). From germline, CDR1 is MNHEY and CDR2 SMNVEV (reference sequence). This CDR3 region has 15 residues. V was pared by 4 bases and J by 2 bases, with 14 bases between. This CDR3 is CASSSSGQGNYGYTF. CDR3 sequence (DNA): TGTGCCAGCAGTTCCTCCGGTCAGGGGAACTATGGCTACACCTTC.

This sequence joins TRBV20-1 and TRBJ2-5; 7 bases line up with TRBD2. There are 13 residues in the CDR3. Germline-derived CDR1 and CDR2 are DFQATT and SNEGSKA (reference sequence). The trim removed 7 bases at V and 5 bases at J, leaving 10 bases unmatched. The CDR3 reads CSGWEGPRETQYF. The DNA for the CDR3 is TGCAGTGGTTGGGAGGGCCCTCGGGAGACCCAGTACTTC.

This clonotype was counted only a few times. V gene TRBV19 combines with J gene TRBJ2-2; TRBD2 matches 11 bases. Germline values: CDR1 LNHDA, CDR2 SQIVND (reference sequence). The CDR3 contains 15 residues. Unmatched junction bases numbered 7, after V lost 6 bases and J lost 7 bases. In nucleotides, the CDR3 is TGTGCCAGTAGAACTAGCGGGAGAGGTCACGGGGAGCTGTTTTTT. Translated: CASRTSGRGHGELFF.

The V call is TRBV5-1, the J call TRBJ2-3; D might be TRBD2 (6 bases). The CDR3 spans 15 residues. V lost 1 base and J 2 bases, leaving 11 bases between the germline ends. From germline, CDR1 is SGHRS and CDR2 YFSETQ. The CDR3 protein is CASSLNGGTTDTQYF. The CDR3 coding sequence is TGCGCCAGCAGCTTGAACGGGGGAACCACAGATACGCAGTATTTT.

The J gene is TRBJ2-1, the V gene TRBV20-1; D is unclear. CDR1 and CDR2 (germline): DFQATT, SNEGSKA (reference sequence). This CDR3 is 14 amino acids long. V lost 2 bases and J lost 8, with 16 bases in between. The CDR3 reads CSARPPSARHEQFF. In DNA, the CDR3 is TGCAGTGCTAGACCTCCCTCTGCGCGACATGAGCAGTTCTTC.

In this sample, this clonotype turned up a few times. J is TRBJ1-6 and V is TRBV20-1; D perhaps matches TRBD1 (5 bases). V was cut by 0 bases and J by 2 bases, with 11 bases left in between. In germline, CDR1 is DFQATT, CDR2 SNEGSKA (reference sequence). The CDR3 is made up of 16 amino acids. This chain's CDR3 is CSARDGRVTYNSPLHF. CDR3 coding DNA: TGCAGTGCTAGAGACGGCAGGGTAACCTATAATTCACCCCTCCACTTT.

The V and J genes are TRBV6-2 or TRBV6-3 and TRBJ1-5; D is unclear. V shed 7 bases and J shed 0 bases, with 7 bases lying between them. The CDR3 runs to 13 residues. Germline-derived CDR1 and CDR2 are MNHEY and SVGEGT. CDR3 protein: CASNLDSNQPQHF. The CDR3 region has the DNA TGTGCCAGCAATTTAGATAGCAATCAGCCCCAGCATTTT.

This rearrangement joins TRBV24-1 to TRBJ2-3; D call uncertain. The germline gives CDR1 KGHDR, CDR2 SFDVKD. Trimming shortened V by 0 bases and J by 7 bases, and 7 bases separated the two germline ends. CDR3 size: 13 residues. The CDR3 bases are TGTGCCACCAGTGATTTGAAGGCTCATACGCAGTATTTT. Its translation is CATSDLKAHTQYF.

In its sample, this clonotype was seen many times. V and J are TRBV4-2 and TRBJ2-7, with D tentatively TRBD2 (7 bases). Per the germline V gene, CDR1 is LGHNA and CDR2 is YNFKEQ. CDR3 length: 14 amino acids. V shed 4 bases and J shed 2 bases, with 12 bases lying between them. DNA of the CDR3: TGTGCCAGCAGCCGAGAGGGGGGGCCCTACGAGCAGTACTTC. Protein product: CASSREGGPYEQYF.

There are many counts of this clonotype. The chain has TRBV11-2 and TRBJ2-1; D possibly uses TRBD1 or TRBD2 (5 bases each). Trimming pared 4 bases from V and 1 base from J, leaving 14 bases between. CDR3 length: 16 residues. The germline CDR1 and CDR2 sequences are SGHAT and FQNNGV. The CDR3 loop is CASSSRPGLSYNEQFF. The CDR3 DNA sequence: TGTGCCAGCAGCTCCCGGCCGGGGCTATCCTACAATGAGCAGTTCTTC. The full variable domain, completed using reference TRBV11-2 and TRBJ2-1, is EAGVAQSPRYKIIEKRQSVAFWCNPISGHATLYWYQQILGQGPKLLIQFQNNGVVDDSQLPKDRFSAERLKGVDSTLKIQPAKLEDSAVYLCASSSRPGLSYNEQFFGPGTRLTVL.

This clonotype appeared a few times. This sequence joins TRBV21-1 and TRBJ2-7; the D segment call TRBD1 is taken from the table without a DNA check. TRBV21-1 is a listed pseudogene. CDR3 length: 14 residues. CDR3 sequence reads: CASILGRGRDEQYF. In DNA, the CDR3 is TGTGCCAGCATATTGGGCAGGGGGCGCGATGAGCAGTACTTC.

CDR3 in DNA: TGTGCCAGCAGCTTAGCACAGTTCAATCAGCCCCAGCATTTT. This encodes CASSLAQFNQPQHF. The V call is TRBV7-2, the J call TRBJ1-5, with no clear D. Between the trimmed V and J ends, which lost 0 bases and 3 bases, there was a span of 6 bases. CDR1 is SGHTA and CDR2 is FQGNSA in the germline V gene. The CDR3 is 14 amino acids.

The chain links TRBV5-1 to TRBJ2-5; D gene uncertain. The CDR3 sequence is 13 residues long. V lost 6 bases and J lost 2, with 11 bases in between. The germline CDR1 and CDR2 sequences are SGHRS and YFSETQ. CDR3 in DNA: TGCGCCAGCACGGAAGTTCCTCAAGAGACCCAGTACTTC. It encodes CASTEVPQETQYF.

This clonotype has at least ten counts. A read error may account for a junction end that differs from germline. The chain links TRBV5-1 to TRBJ1-1, with a tentative D call TRBD1 (5 bases). Germline CDR1 reads SGHRS; CDR2 reads YFSETQ. The CDR3 is made up of 13 amino acids. CDR3 in amino acids: CASSQGQNTEAFF. The CDR3 nucleotides are TGTGCCAGCAGCCAAGGACAGAACACTGAAGCTTTCTTT. Filled out from reference TRBV5-1 and TRBJ1-1, the complete variable domain reads KAGVTQTPRYLIKTRGQQVTLSCSPISGHRSVSWYQQTPGQGLQFLFEYFSETQRNKGNFPGRFSGRQFSNSRSEMNVSTLELGDSALYLCASSQGQNTEAFFGQGTRLTVV.